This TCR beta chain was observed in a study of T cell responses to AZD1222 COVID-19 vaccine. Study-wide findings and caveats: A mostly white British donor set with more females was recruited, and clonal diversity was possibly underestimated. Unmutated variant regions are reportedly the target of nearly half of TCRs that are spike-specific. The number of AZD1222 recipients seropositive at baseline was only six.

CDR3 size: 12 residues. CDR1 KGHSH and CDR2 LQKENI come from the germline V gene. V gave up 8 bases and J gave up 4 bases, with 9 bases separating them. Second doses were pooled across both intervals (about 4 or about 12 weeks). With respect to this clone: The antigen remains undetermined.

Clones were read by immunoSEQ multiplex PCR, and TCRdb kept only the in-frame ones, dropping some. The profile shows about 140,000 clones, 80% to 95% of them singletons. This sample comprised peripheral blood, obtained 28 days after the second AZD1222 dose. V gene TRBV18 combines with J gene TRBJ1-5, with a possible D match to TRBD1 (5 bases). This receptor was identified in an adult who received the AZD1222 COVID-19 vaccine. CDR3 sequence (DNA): TGTGCCAGCGGGGCGGAAAATCAGCCCCAGCATTTT. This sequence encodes CASGAENQPQHF. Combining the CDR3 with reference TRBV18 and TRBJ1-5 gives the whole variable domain NAGVMQNPRHLVRRRGQEARLRCSPMKGHSHVYWYRQLPEEGLKFMVYLQKENIIDESGMPKERFSAEFPKEGPSILRIQQVVRGDSAAYFCASGAENQPQHFGDGTRLSIL.